The sample holds one count of the clone carrying this T cell receptor (beta chain). This may arise from a read error, as a much more abundant clone is one base away. TCRbeta libraries were built with three rounds of nested PCR, modified from ARM-PCR. TCRdb processed the multiplex PCR reads anew with MiXCR; each CDR3 protein has one entry. The sample consists of 50,000 or so distinct CDR3 sequences, 74% of them appearing once. The source of the sample is a study of tumor and adjacent non-tumor tissue in lung cancer. RNA was extracted from bulk tissue without any cell sorting. This non-tumor lung sample came from over 3 cm beyond the tumor edge. The sequence came from a woman aged 60-75 years with non-small cell lung cancer. The source material was distant non-tumor lung tissue.

In nucleotides, the CDR3 is TGTGCCACCAGCAGAGATTTGGGACAGGGGAGCTATGGCTACATCTTC. Encoded protein: CATSRDLGQGSYGYIF. The rearrangement uses TRBV15 and TRBJ1-2; 10 nucleotides line up with TRBD1. Per the germline V gene, CDR1 is LNHNV and CDR2 is YYDKDF (reference sequence). The CDR3 covers 16 residues.